The 27 T cell receptor beta chains reported below all come from one sample, sequenced in a study of T cells after yellow fever vaccination. MiXCR was run by TCRdb on the 5' RACE reads, yielding one entry per CDR3 protein. Of roughly 79,000 distinct CDR3 sequences detected, around 7% appear once; the ten largest clones hold around 30%. Sequences were derived from CD8+ T cells sorted from PBMCs, sampled 10 days after the first yellow fever vaccination. These TCRs come from a man aged 18-30 years who received the YFV17D yellow fever vaccine.

This clonotype appeared many times. The gene calls are TRBV10-3 and TRBJ1-5; D might be TRBD1 (6 bases). The V end lost 9 bases, the J end lost 6 bases, and 18 bases lay between the germline ends. This CDR3 comprises 14 residues. The V gene's germline CDR1 is ENHRY and CDR2 SYGVKD. The CDR3: CAIGGLSPGQPQHF. CDR3 in DNA: TGTGCCATTGGGGGGCTGTCCCCAGGTCAGCCCCAGCATTTT.

This chain uses TRBV29-1 with TRBJ2-3, with no clear D. CDR3 length: 11 amino acids. Trimming removed 6 bases at V and 2 bases at J, with 6 bases between. Germline assignment: CDR1 SQVTM and CDR2 ANQGSEA. The CDR3 bases are TGCAGCGTAGATACCACAGATACGCAGTATTTT. It encodes CSVDTTDTQYF.

This clonotype was detected a few times. The genes are TRBV5-1 and TRBJ2-7, with 11 bases identical to TRBD1. Unmatched junction bases numbered 5, after V lost 5 bases and J lost 7 bases. The germline V gene has CDR1 SGHRS and CDR2 YFSETQ. The length of the CDR3 is 13 residues. The CDR3 sequence: CASRWTGGREQYF. CDR3 DNA: TGCGCCAGCAGGTGGACAGGGGGCAGGGAGCAGTACTTC.

The chain recombines TRBV4-2 with TRBJ2-7, with TRBD1 as a possible D gene (5 bases). Trimming shortened V by 1 base and J by 2 bases, and 15 bases separated the two germline ends. The CDR3 extends over 16 amino acids. Germline assignment: CDR1 LGHNA and CDR2 YNFKEQ. The DNA for the CDR3 is TGTGCCAGCAGCCAAGTATCTCAGGGATATGCCTACGAGCAGTACTTC. As protein: CASSQVSQGYAYEQYF.

This chain connects TRBV3-1 to TRBJ1-2; D uncertain. Between the trimmed V and J ends, which lost 0 bases and 2 bases, there was a span of 13 bases. From germline, CDR1 is LGHDT and CDR2 YNNKEL (reference sequence). The CDR3 contains 16 residues. The chain's CDR3 is CASSQDPRTANYGYTF. CDR3 bases: TGTGCCAGCAGCCAAGACCCTAGGACGGCAAACTATGGCTACACCTTC.

The chain combines TRBV4-1 with TRBJ1-2; D unresolved. The CDR3 has 15 amino acids. The V and J ends lost 0 bases and 5 bases respectively, with 13 bases between them. In germline, CDR1 is MGHRA, CDR2 YSYEKL. The CDR3 loop is CASSQDDRETYGYTF. In nucleotides, the CDR3 is TGCGCCAGCAGCCAAGATGATAGGGAAACATATGGCTACACCTTC.

This clonotype was observed a few times. Written as DNA, the CDR3 is TGTGCCAGCAGCTCTCCCGACGAGGGCCAAAGCACAGATACGCAGTATTTT. It encodes CASSSPDEGQSTDTQYF. The genes are TRBV7-2 and TRBJ2-3; a weak D match, TRBD2 (5 bases). This CDR3 has 17 residues. Trimming stripped 4 bases from V and 0 bases from J, with 17 bases between. Germline CDR1 and CDR2: SGHTA and FQGNSA.

This clonotype was seen only a few times. The chain combines TRBV6-5 with TRBJ1-1, with D possibly being TRBD1 (6 bases). The CDR3 spans 16 residues. Germline CDR1 and CDR2: MNHEY and SVGAGI. The ends were cut back, 2 bases at V and 5 bases at J, with 18 bases in the middle. CDR3 loop: CASSYTQQGERTEAFF. CDR3 nucleotides: TGTGCCAGCAGTTACACCCAACAGGGTGAAAGGACTGAAGCTTTCTTT.

This clonotype appeared a few times. The chain links TRBV6-2 or TRBV6-3 to TRBJ1-6; 9 positions match TRBD1. Germline loops: CDR1 MNHEY, CDR2 SVGEGT. The CDR3 is made up of 14 amino acids. The V and J ends lost 6 bases and 10 bases, in that order; junction bases with no gene match: 7. The CDR3 nucleotides are TGTGCCAGCAGAATGGGACAGGGAAGATCACCCCTCCACTTT. Translated, it gives CASRMGQGRSPLHF.

This clonotype was detected many times. This sequence joins TRBV4-3 and TRBJ2-3, with TRBD1 identical over 9 bases. The CDR3 covers 17 residues. From germline, CDR1 is LGHNA and CDR2 YSLEER. Unmatched junction bases numbered 9, after V lost 2 bases and J lost 3 bases. CDR3 coding DNA: TGCGCCAGCAGCCAACGGACCGGGACAGGGCTAACAGATACGCAGTATTTT. Its protein is CASSQRTGTGLTDTQYF.

This clonotype was seen at least ten times. This sequence joins TRBV6-1 and TRBJ1-1; D not certain. CDR3 size: 14 residues. The V end lost 4 bases, the J end lost 6 bases, and 15 bases lay between the germline ends. Germline CDR1 reads MNHNS; CDR2 reads SASEGT. Written as DNA, the CDR3 is TGTGCCAGCAGTGTGATGGGCGGAAATCCTGAAGCTTTCTTT. Its translation is CASSVMGGNPEAFF.

This clonotype has ten or more counts. The rearrangement links TRBV2 to TRBJ2-3; D tentatively fits TRBD1 or TRBD2 (5 bases each). V shed 5 bases and J shed 4 bases, with 22 bases lying between them. CDR1 and CDR2 (germline): SNHLY, FYNNEI. The CDR3 consists of 17 residues. CDR3 residues: CASSSPGPGQGSDTQYF. The DNA for the CDR3 is TGTGCCAGCAGTTCCCCGGGACCAGGGCAAGGGTCAGATACGCAGTATTTT.

In this sample, this clonotype is medium-sized. The V and J genes are TRBV3-1 and TRBJ2-1, with no clear D. Trimming stripped 0 bases from V and 3 bases from J, with 9 bases between. CDR1 and CDR2 from the germline V gene are LGHDT and YNNKEL (reference sequence). CDR3 length: 15 amino acids. The CDR3, as DNA: TGTGCCAGCAGCCAAGATTCCCCAGTCTACAATGAGCAGTTCTTC. It is translated as CASSQDSPVYNEQFF.

For this clonotype: This may come from a read error, since a much larger clone is one base off. This sequence joins TRBV4-3 and TRBJ1-5; TRBD1 might be the D (5 bases). V was trimmed by 5 bases and J by 6 bases, leaving 14 bases between them. CDR1 is LGHNA, CDR2 YSLEER, per germline. The CDR3 contains 14 residues. The CDR3 nucleotides are TGCGCCAGCAGCGGGGGGTTGGGGGGTCAGCCCCAGCATTTT. Translating it yields CASSGGLGGQPQHF.

This clonotype was found many times. The chain carries TRBV6-1 and TRBJ1-1, with D possibly matching TRBD1 (6 bases). Germline V gene data show CDR1 as MNHNS and CDR2 as SASEGT. The V end lost 7 bases, the J end lost 1 base, and 13 bases lay between the germline ends. CDR3 length equals 14 residues. The CDR3 region has the DNA TGTGCCAGCAAAACTACACAGGGGAACACTGAAGCTTTCTTT. Translated, it gives CASKTTQGNTEAFF.

The CDR3 spells CASSPPGTVYGYTF. For the CDR3, the DNA is TGTGCCAGTAGCCCACCCGGGACAGTCTATGGCTACACCTTC. The genes are TRBV19 and TRBJ1-2, with 7 bases identical to TRBD1. V shed 6 bases, J shed 4 bases, and the junction held 8 bases outside the gene matches. Germline V lookup: CDR1 LNHDA, CDR2 SQIVND (reference sequence). The CDR3 covers 14 residues.

This clonotype was detected many times. The CDR3 protein is CASTTPPGTQYF. The DNA of the CDR3 is TGTGCCAGCACCACCCCGCCGGGGACCCAGTACTTC. The chain carries TRBV7-9 and TRBJ2-5; D is unresolved. CDR3 size: 12 residues. From germline, CDR1 is SEHNR and CDR2 FQNEAQ (reference sequence). Between the trimmed V and J ends, which lost 7 bases and 7 bases, there was a span of 13 bases. Full variable domain (outside the CDR3, taken from reference TRBV7-9 and TRBJ2-5): DTGVSQNPRHKITKRGQNVTFRCDPISEHNRLYWYRQTLGQGPEFLTYFQNEAQLEKSRLLSDRFSAERPKGSFSTLEIQRTEQGDSAMYLCASTTPPGTQYFGPGTRLLVL.

The table lists this clonotype with a few counts. This sequence joins TRBV4-1 and TRBJ1-1, with a weak D call TRBD1 (5 bases). Germline values: CDR1 MGHRA, CDR2 YSYEKL. V was clipped by 4 bases and J by 2 bases, with 11 bases between them. The CDR3 loop spans 14 amino acids. For the CDR3, the DNA is TGCGCCAGCAGCCCGACAGCGTCAAACACTGAAGCTTTCTTT. Translation gives CASSPTASNTEAFF.

The chain employs TRBV27 and TRBJ1-2, with 9 bases fitting TRBD1. V dropped 5 bases and J dropped 0; count of bases not matched to a gene: 7. CDR1 and CDR2 from the germline V gene are MNHEY and SMNVEV (reference sequence). The CDR3 has 16 amino acids. CDR3 loop: CASSPGQGMTNYGYTF. CDR3 in DNA: TGTGCCAGCAGTCCGGGACAGGGAATGACTAACTATGGCTACACCTTC.

This clonotype was seen ten or more times. This chain connects TRBV20-1 to TRBJ1-3; D uncertain. With 1 base removed from V and 0 bases from J, the gap between germline ends came to 7 bases. The germline gives CDR1 DFQATT, CDR2 SNEGSKA (reference sequence). The CDR3 is made up of 14 amino acids. The CDR3 loop is CSARGRGSGNTIYF. Written as DNA, the CDR3 is TGCAGTGCTAGAGGTCGGGGCTCTGGAAACACCATATATTTT.

This clonotype was seen ten or more times. This chain uses TRBV7-2 with TRBJ2-7; D is ambiguous. Germline V gene sequence: CDR1 SGHTA, CDR2 FQGNSA. This CDR3 has 12 residues. Trimming removed 2 bases from V and 4 bases from J, with 6 bases in between. This chain's CDR3 is CASSLLGYEQYF. The CDR3 region has the DNA TGTGCCAGCAGCTTACTGGGGTACGAGCAGTACTTC.

This clonotype was observed at least ten times. V is TRBV12-3 or TRBV12-4 and J is TRBJ1-1, with D maybe TRBD1 (6 bases). V lost 2 bases and J 1 base, leaving 14 bases between the germline ends. This CDR3 has 16 residues. The DNA of the CDR3 is TGTGCCAGCAGTTTATTCACAGGGCGGTGGAACACTGAAGCTTTCTTT. Translation gives CASSLFTGRWNTEAFF.

V gene TRBV7-2 combines with J gene TRBJ2-7, with TRBD2 matching 11 bases. Germline lookup yields CDR1 SGHTA and CDR2 FQGNSA. This CDR3 spans 16 amino acids. V gave up 4 bases and J gave up 3 bases; unmatched junction bases: 8. CDR3 amino acids: CASSCPTSGENYEQYV. The CDR3 DNA is TGTGCCAGCAGCTGCCCGACTAGCGGGGAGAACTACGAGCAGTACGTC.

This clonotype was detected a few times. This chain uses TRBV12-3 or TRBV12-4 with TRBJ2-5, with 9 bases that match TRBD2. The CDR3 runs to 17 residues. V was pared by 5 bases and J by 1 base, with 11 bases of the junction left unmatched. DNA for the CDR3: TGTGCCAGCAGTCCCCCGGGTAGCGGGGGACCCCAAGAGACCCAGTACTTC. Protein product: CASSPPGSGGPQETQYF.

The CDR3 nucleotides are TGTGCCAGCAGCTCCCCTACCCAGACTAGCGGGAGCGTGACGGGCTACGAGCAGTACTTC. It translates to CASSSPTQTSGSVTGYEQYF. The chain combines TRBV11-1 with TRBJ2-7, with 12 bases aligning to TRBD2. V dropped 4 bases and J dropped 3; count of bases not matched to a gene: 19. Germline CDR1 and CDR2: SGHAT and FQDESV (reference sequence). The CDR3 is made up of 20 amino acids.

This clonotype showed up just a few times. V gene TRBV5-4 combines with J gene TRBJ2-2; 8 bases agree with TRBD1. CDR3 length: 14 residues. The ends lost 4 bases at V and 6 bases at J; junction bases unmatched: 5. Germline V lookup: CDR1 SGHNT, CDR2 YYREEE (reference sequence). CDR3 protein: CASSAGQVAGELFF. CDR3 in DNA: TGTGCCAGCAGCGCGGGACAGGTGGCCGGGGAGCTGTTTTTT. Variable domain in full (rest from reference TRBV5-4 and TRBJ2-2): ETGVTQSPTHLIKTRGQQVTLRCSSQSGHNTVSWYQQALGQGPQFIFQYYREEENGRGNFPPRFSGLQFPNYSSELNVNALELDDSALYLCASSAGQVAGELFFGEGSRLTVL.

The genes are TRBV4-3 and TRBJ1-1; D might be TRBD1 (5 bases). The CDR3 length is 15 residues. The V end was cut by 2 bases, the J end by 1 base, with 11 bases between. CDR1 LGHNA and CDR2 YSLEER come from the germline V gene. The CDR3 is CASSQRATGNTEAFF. The DNA of the CDR3 is TGCGCCAGCAGCCAACGCGCCACAGGGAACACTGAAGCTTTCTTT.